What follows is one T cell receptor beta chain and its context. The sample comes from a study of blood T cell repertoires in COVID-19. Background on the study: Whether acute or convalescent, the COVID-19 samples came from the United States, Italy and Spain. The cDNA or gDNA used as material had been derived from T cells, B-cell-depleted T cells, or PBMCs.

Germline V gene data show CDR1 as SQVTM and CDR2 as ANQGSEA. V was pared by 2 bases and J by 7 bases, with 3 bases of the junction left unmatched. This CDR3 comprises 14 residues. In the original workflow: For nucleated cells, counts were estimated from reference gene primer amplification. Generated by immunoSEQ multiplex PCR, the TCRdb table keeps only in-frame clones and is missing some. The V and J calls and clone size are taken from that table; D and trimming were inferred from the DNA. This table holds 120,000 to 150,000 clones, about 83% found once. The receptor comes from a human donor in a cohort sampled during active COVID-19. The sample consisted of peripheral blood. The chain joins TRBV29-1 to TRBJ2-2; 11 nucleotides align to TRBD1. Here the CDR3 DNA reads TGCAGCGTTGAAAGGACAGGGGGCGGCGGGGAGCTGTTTTTT. Its protein product is CSVERTGGGGELFF.